Listed below are T cell receptor beta chains from one sample, sequenced in a study of T cell repertoires in ileal Crohn's disease. Generated by immunoSEQ multiplex PCR, the TCRdb table keeps only in-frame clones and is missing some. The data contain a few thousand clones, 90% to 98% of them singletons. The sequencing sample was made of ileal tissue. These TCRs come from an adult with Crohn's disease. Both conserved end residues are part of each CDR3. The D gene is left open where the match is weak. Where a row states a size, it is once, few, many or the class of an expanded clone; other rows omit it.

V	size	J	D	DNA	CDR3
TRBV29-1	NA	TRBJ2-3	TRBD2	TGCAGCGCAGGGACTAGCCGAGATACGCAGTATTTT	CSAGTSRDTQYF
TRBV21-1	few	TRBJ2-5	NA	TGTGCCAGCAGAAAGACGAGACGAAAGGAAGCGGGAGTACCCCCTGAAGAGACCCAGTACTTC	CASRKTRRKEAGVPPEETQYF
TRBV7-6	NA	TRBJ2-2	NA	TGTGCCAGCCAAAGACAAACAAACACCGGGGAGCTGTTTTTT	CASQRQTNTGELFF
TRBV6-4	NA	TRBJ1-2	NA	TGTGCCAGCAGCCTGGACAGTAAGGGTGGCTACACCTTC	CASSLDSKGGYTF
TRBV6-6	NA	TRBJ2-7	TRBD1	TGTGCCAGCAGTCCGGGACAGGGATCCTACGAGCAGTACTTC	CASSPGQGSYEQYF
TRBV5-6	NA	TRBJ1-1	NA	TGTGCCAGCAGCTTGTGGGGCGCGTTCACTGAAGCTTTCTTT	CASSLWGAFTEAFF
TRBV7-3	NA	TRBJ2-1	TRBD2	TGTGCCAGCAGCTTATTTTTAGCGGGAGAGCAGCAGTTCTTC	CASSLFLAGEQQFF
TRBV2	NA	TRBJ2-1	NA	TGTGCCAGCAGGCCCGGGACATGGGGGGGAAACAATGAGCAGTTCTTC	CASRPGTWGGNNEQFF
TRBV5-4	large	TRBJ2-7	NA	TGTGCCAGCAGCTTAGCCCGAGGTGCCTACGAGCAGTACTTC	CASSLARGAYEQYF
TRBV11-3	NA	TRBJ2-1	TRBD2	TGTGCCAGCAGCCCTGGGGCTAGCGGGAGCCACAATGAGCAGTTCTTC	CASSPGASGSHNEQFF
TRBV4-2	NA	TRBJ2-5	TRBD2	TGTGCCAGCAGCCAAGAACTAGCGGGACCCCATCAAGAGACCCAGTACTTC	CASSQELAGPHQETQYF
TRBV6-4	NA	TRBJ2-2	NA	TGTGCCAGCAGTGACAGGCCCCTGGCTCTAGGGGACACCGGGGAGCTGTTTTTT	CASSDRPLALGDTGELFF
TRBV2	NA	TRBJ1-5	TRBD1	TGTGCCAGCAGTGAGGGGACAGGGACGAAGGCGCAGCCAACAGCCCAGCATTTT	CASSEGTGTKAQPTAQHF
TRBV27	NA	TRBJ2-1	NA	TGTGCCAGCAGTCACTCAAGTGAGCAGTTCTTC	CASSHSSEQFF
TRBV27	NA	TRBJ2-5	TRBD2	TGTGCCAGCAGTTTAAATTCCCTCGGACTAGCAGAGACCCAGTACTTC	CASSLNSLGLAETQYF
TRBV28	NA	TRBJ1-5	NA	TGTGCCAGCAGTTTATCGGCGGGTCCTCAGCCCCAGCATTTT	CASSLSAGPQPQHF
TRBV13	NA	TRBJ1-6	NA	TGTGCCAGCAGCTTGGGGGGGTATAATTCACCCCTCCACTTT	CASSLGGYNSPLHF
TRBV2	NA	TRBJ1-1	NA	TGTGCCAGCAAAAGGGGAAACGCAGGGACTGAAGCTTTCTTT	CASKRGNAGTEAFF
TRBV6-5	NA	TRBJ1-1	NA	TGTGCCAGCAGTTACTCGTCCGGGAGCGGCCATGGTGAAGCTTTCTTT	CASSYSSGSGHGEAFF
TRBV9	NA	TRBJ1-5	TRBD1	TGTGCCAGCAGCCCGGGACAGGGTTTTAGTCAGCCCCAGCATTTT	CASSPGQGFSQPQHF
TRBV30	NA	TRBJ1-6	TRBD1	TGTGCCTGGAGTGTACTAGGGGACAGGGTCGATTCACCCCTCCACTTT	CAWSVLGDRVDSPLHF
TRBV7-9	few	TRBJ1-2	NA	TGTGCCAGCAGCTCCAGGGGAGACTATGGCTACACCTTC	CASSSRGDYGYTF
TRBV7-8	NA	TRBJ1-5	NA	TGTGCCAGCAGCTTACGACAATCCGGGACACTTAATAATCAGCATTTT	CASSLRQSGTLNNQHF
TRBV12-5	NA	TRBJ2-3	TRBD1	TGTGCTAGTGGACCGGGGGACAGGGCAGATACGCAGTATTTT	CASGPGDRADTQYF
TRBV19	few	TRBJ1-6	NA	TGTGCCAGTAGTAGTGGAGGCAACTATTATAATTCACCCCTCCACTTT	CASSSGGNYYNSPLHF
TRBV13	NA	TRBJ2-7	TRBD1	TGTGCCAGCAGCAGAAGACAGGGATCCCACGAGCAGTACTTC	CASSRRQGSHEQYF
TRBV6-6	NA	TRBJ2-6	NA	TGTGCCAGCAGCCCGCCCGGCTCTGGGGCCAACGTCCTGACTTTC	CASSPPGSGANVLTF
TRBV19	once	TRBJ2-7	TRBD1	TGTGCCAGTAGTAACCAAGGACAGGGAGGTTACGAGCAGTACTTC	CASSNQGQGGYEQYF
TRBV4-3	NA	TRBJ1-2	TRBD1	TGCGCCAGCAGCCGGGGACAGGGCGACTATGGCTACACCTTC	CASSRGQGDYGYTF
TRBV7-2	NA	TRBJ1-2	NA	TGTGCCAGCAGCTTTTTTCAGGGGCCCTATGGCTACACCTTC	CASSFFQGPYGYTF